This record concerns one T cell receptor beta chain sequence. The antigen is undetermined. The protocol was immunoSEQ multiplex PCR, while the TCRdb copy is restricted to in-frame clones and leaves out a portion. Of some 3,400 clones listed, roughly 80% were seen once; the top ten hold 7.6%. This specimen belongs to a study of T cell repertoires in ileal Crohn's disease. Study context: All patients had surgery for stricturing (approximately 61%) or penetrating (around 39%) disease. About half of patients got postoperative therapy: about ten thiopurines, fewer than 20 anti-TNF. Points from the study as a whole: Mucosal expansions were suggested to be mainly CD8 T cells. Active smokers at surgery had more clonal expansions than non-smokers.

Per germline, CDR1 MNHNS and CDR2 SASEGT. The CDR3 has 16 amino acids. V was clipped by 3 bases and J by 2 bases, with 13 bases between them. The chain combines TRBV6-1 with TRBJ2-2; a weak D match, TRBD2 (6 bases). Sequenced: ileal tissue. This sequence originates from an adult with Crohn's disease. Here the CDR3 DNA reads TGTGCCAGCAGTGAGACCGGGGGTTCCAACACCGGGGAGCTGTTTTTT. Amino acid sequence: CASSETGGSNTGELFF.